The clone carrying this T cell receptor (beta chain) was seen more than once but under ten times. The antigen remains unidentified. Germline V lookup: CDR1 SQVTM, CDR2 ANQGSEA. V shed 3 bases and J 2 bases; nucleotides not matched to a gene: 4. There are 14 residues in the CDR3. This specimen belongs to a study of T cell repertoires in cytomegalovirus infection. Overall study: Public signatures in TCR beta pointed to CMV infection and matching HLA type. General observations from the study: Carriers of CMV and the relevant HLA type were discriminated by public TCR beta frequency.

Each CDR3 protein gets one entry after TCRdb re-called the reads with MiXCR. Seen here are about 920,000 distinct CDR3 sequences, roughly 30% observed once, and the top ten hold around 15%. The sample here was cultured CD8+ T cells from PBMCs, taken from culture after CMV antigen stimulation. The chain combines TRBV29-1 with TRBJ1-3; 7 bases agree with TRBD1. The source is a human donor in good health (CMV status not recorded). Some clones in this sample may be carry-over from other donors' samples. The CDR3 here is CSVELTGTGNTIYF. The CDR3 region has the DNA TGCAGCGTTGAGTTGACAGGGACTGGAAACACCATATATTTT.